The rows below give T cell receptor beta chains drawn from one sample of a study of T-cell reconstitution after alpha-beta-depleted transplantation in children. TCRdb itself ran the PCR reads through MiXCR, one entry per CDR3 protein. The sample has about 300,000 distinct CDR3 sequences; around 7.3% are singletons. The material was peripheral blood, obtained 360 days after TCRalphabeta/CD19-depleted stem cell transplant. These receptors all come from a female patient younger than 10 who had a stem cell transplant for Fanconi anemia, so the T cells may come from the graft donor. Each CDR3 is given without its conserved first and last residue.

CDR3aa: SARRLASTDTQY
j_gene: TRBJ2-3
v_gene: TRBV20-1

CDR3aa: ASSPDRGAIYEQY
j_gene: TRBJ2-7
v_gene: TRBV5-1

CDR3aa: SAWTSGGTSTDTQY
j_gene: TRBJ2-3
v_gene: TRBV20-1

CDR3aa: ASRMTVMNTEAF
j_gene: TRBJ1-1
v_gene: TRBV12-3/TRBV12-4

CDR3aa: ATGVRAEAF
j_gene: TRBJ1-1
v_gene: TRBV7-9

CDR3aa: ASSRGYRDYNEQF
j_gene: TRBJ2-1
v_gene: TRBV4-1

CDR3aa: ASRESHYEQY
j_gene: TRBJ2-7
v_gene: TRBV6-5

CDR3aa: ASSPTGTENTEAF
j_gene: TRBJ1-1
v_gene: TRBV5-1

CDR3aa: SASQPGTDTQY
j_gene: TRBJ2-3
v_gene: TRBV20-1

CDR3aa: ASKRPEQF
j_gene: TRBJ2-1
v_gene: TRBV7-2

CDR3aa: ATRQGANTGELF
j_gene: TRBJ2-2
v_gene: TRBV6-2/TRBV6-3

CDR3aa: ASRGTSGGYTDTQY
j_gene: TRBJ2-3
v_gene: TRBV9

CDR3aa: ATRGGGGSRNEQF
j_gene: TRBJ2-1
v_gene: TRBV5-1

CDR3aa: ASSQVAGGKWPQH
j_gene: TRBJ1-5
v_gene: TRBV4-3

CDR3aa: ASSLTASNTEAF
j_gene: TRBJ1-1
v_gene: TRBV5-1

CDR3aa: SVGLEGHYDGYT
j_gene: TRBJ1-2
v_gene: TRBV29-1

CDR3aa: ASSLDPVPYEQY
j_gene: TRBJ2-7
v_gene: TRBV7-9

CDR3aa: ASSLFSGGGETQY
j_gene: TRBJ2-5
v_gene: TRBV7-2

CDR3aa: ASRPLAGEQF
j_gene: TRBJ2-1
v_gene: TRBV7-9

CDR3aa: ASSQDRALPRHEQY
j_gene: TRBJ2-7
v_gene: TRBV4-1

CDR3aa: ASSFDPSDTQY
j_gene: TRBJ2-3
v_gene: TRBV7-3

CDR3aa: ASSLQGRSTGELF
j_gene: TRBJ2-2
v_gene: TRBV5-1

CDR3aa: ASRSSVLY
j_gene: TRBJ2-7
v_gene: TRBV6-6

CDR3aa: ASSFNKLRGLNYGYT
j_gene: TRBJ1-2
v_gene: TRBV5-6

CDR3aa: SVGTDSYGNTIY
j_gene: TRBJ1-3
v_gene: TRBV29-1

CDR3aa: ATKTGFGVVAEQY
j_gene: TRBJ2-7
v_gene: TRBV10-3

CDR3aa: ASSYGPAF
j_gene: TRBJ1-1
v_gene: TRBV6-6

CDR3aa: ASNTGPLAPLH
j_gene: TRBJ1-6
v_gene: TRBV6-1

CDR3aa: ASSLPGTGTGELF
j_gene: TRBJ2-2
v_gene: TRBV27

CDR3aa: ASSYSRTGRPEQF
j_gene: TRBJ2-1
v_gene: TRBV6-2/TRBV6-3

CDR3aa: ASSLALGKETQY
j_gene: TRBJ2-5
v_gene: TRBV12-3/TRBV12-4

CDR3aa: ASSLRESEETQY
j_gene: TRBJ2-5
v_gene: TRBV7-8

CDR3aa: SVALYRSNSGNTIY
j_gene: TRBJ1-3
v_gene: TRBV29-1

CDR3aa: ASSLTHRGVGGYT
j_gene: TRBJ1-2
v_gene: TRBV28

CDR3aa: ASSFLLTGSSYNEQF
j_gene: TRBJ2-1
v_gene: TRBV28

CDR3aa: SVDATGGADGYT
j_gene: TRBJ1-2
v_gene: TRBV29-1

CDR3aa: ASSYRVTYEQY
j_gene: TRBJ2-7
v_gene: TRBV2

CDR3aa: SATRVGRELQPQH
j_gene: TRBJ1-5
v_gene: TRBV20-1

CDR3aa: ATSDFRGRMF
j_gene: TRBJ2-1
v_gene: TRBV24-1

CDR3aa: ASSQDTGTDTQY
j_gene: TRBJ2-3
v_gene: TRBV5-1

CDR3aa: SASLPGEPYEQY
j_gene: TRBJ2-7
v_gene: TRBV20-1

CDR3aa: ASSWGASTGELF
j_gene: TRBJ2-2
v_gene: TRBV27

CDR3aa: SARGARGFQETQY
j_gene: TRBJ2-5
v_gene: TRBV20-1

CDR3aa: ASSPGWGTPSNQPQH
j_gene: TRBJ1-5
v_gene: TRBV5-1

CDR3aa: ASNSPRAGGSYEQY
j_gene: TRBJ2-7
v_gene: TRBV28

CDR3aa: ASSPYRDSGNTIY
j_gene: TRBJ1-3
v_gene: TRBV14

CDR3aa: ASSHPGPGETQY
j_gene: TRBJ2-5
v_gene: TRBV14

CDR3aa: ASSVGEWTDNIEAF
j_gene: TRBJ1-1
v_gene: TRBV9

CDR3aa: ASIEGGKGRRETQY
j_gene: TRBJ2-5
v_gene: TRBV28

CDR3aa: ASSRQSGTWQEKLF
j_gene: TRBJ1-4
v_gene: TRBV5-1

CDR3aa: ASSVGGPGQADYEQY
j_gene: TRBJ2-7
v_gene: TRBV9

CDR3aa: ASSRDSLYNSPLH
j_gene: TRBJ1-6
v_gene: TRBV28

CDR3aa: ASSSFKSSVSYNEQF
j_gene: TRBJ2-1
v_gene: TRBV19

CDR3aa: ASSSSSGRTFEQY
j_gene: TRBJ2-7
v_gene: TRBV27

CDR3aa: ASSPQTGNTEAF
j_gene: TRBJ1-1
v_gene: TRBV5-1

CDR3aa: ASSLKGGNSPLH
j_gene: TRBJ1-6
v_gene: TRBV6-5

CDR3aa: SATTPRGRESIQY
j_gene: TRBJ2-4
v_gene: TRBV20-1

CDR3aa: ASSDRTGGGGELF
j_gene: TRBJ2-2
v_gene: TRBV9

CDR3aa: ATSRYGLADNNEQF
j_gene: TRBJ2-1
v_gene: TRBV15

CDR3aa: ASSVIPSSNEQF
j_gene: TRBJ2-1
v_gene: TRBV9